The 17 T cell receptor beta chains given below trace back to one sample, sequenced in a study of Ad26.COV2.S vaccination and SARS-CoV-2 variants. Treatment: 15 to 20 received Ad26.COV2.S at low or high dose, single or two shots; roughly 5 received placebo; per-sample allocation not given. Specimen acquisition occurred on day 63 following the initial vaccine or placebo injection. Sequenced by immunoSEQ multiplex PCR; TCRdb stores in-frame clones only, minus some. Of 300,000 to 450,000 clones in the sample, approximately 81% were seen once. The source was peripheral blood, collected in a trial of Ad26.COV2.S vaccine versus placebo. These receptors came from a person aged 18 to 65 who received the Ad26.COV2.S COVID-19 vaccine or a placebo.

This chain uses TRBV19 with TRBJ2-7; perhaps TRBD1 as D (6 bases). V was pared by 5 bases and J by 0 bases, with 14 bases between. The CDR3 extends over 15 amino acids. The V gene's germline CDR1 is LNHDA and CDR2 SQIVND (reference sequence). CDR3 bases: TGTGCCAGTAGTTACGCCGGACAGAGCTCCTACGAGCAGTACTTC. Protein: CASSYAGQSSYEQYF.

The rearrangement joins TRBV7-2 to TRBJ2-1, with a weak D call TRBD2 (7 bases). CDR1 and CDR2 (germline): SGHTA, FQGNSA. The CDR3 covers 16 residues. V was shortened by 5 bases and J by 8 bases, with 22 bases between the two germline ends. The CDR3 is CASSPLVGGRGDEQFF. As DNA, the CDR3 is TGTGCCAGCAGCCCTCTGGTGGGGGGGCGAGGCGATGAGCAGTTCTTC.

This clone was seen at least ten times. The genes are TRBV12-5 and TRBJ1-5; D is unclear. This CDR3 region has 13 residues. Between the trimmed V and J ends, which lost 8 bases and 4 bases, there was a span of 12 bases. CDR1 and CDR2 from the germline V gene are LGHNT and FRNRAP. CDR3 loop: CASHLWWNQPQHF. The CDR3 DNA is TGTGCTAGTCATCTTTGGTGGAATCAGCCCCAGCATTTT.

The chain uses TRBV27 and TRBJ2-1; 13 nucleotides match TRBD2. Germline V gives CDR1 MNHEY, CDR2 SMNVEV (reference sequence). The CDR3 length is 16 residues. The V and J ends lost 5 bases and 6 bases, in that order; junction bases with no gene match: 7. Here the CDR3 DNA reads TGTGCCAGCAGTATTCCACTAGCGGGGGGGCGCAATGAGCAGTTCTTC. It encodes CASSIPLAGGRNEQFF.

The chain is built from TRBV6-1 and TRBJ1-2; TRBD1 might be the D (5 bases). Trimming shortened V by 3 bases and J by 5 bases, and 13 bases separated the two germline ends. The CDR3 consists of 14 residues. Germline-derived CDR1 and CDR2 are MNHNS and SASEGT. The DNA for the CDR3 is TGTGCCAGCAGTGAGGTTTTACAGGTTTATGGCTACACCTTC. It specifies CASSEVLQVYGYTF.

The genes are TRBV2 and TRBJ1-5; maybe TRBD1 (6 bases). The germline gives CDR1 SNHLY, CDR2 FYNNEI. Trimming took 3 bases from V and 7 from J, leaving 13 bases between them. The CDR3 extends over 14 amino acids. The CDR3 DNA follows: TGTGCCAGCAGTGACGTGGGGGCTCGGCAGCCCCAGCATTTT. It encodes CASSDVGARQPQHF.

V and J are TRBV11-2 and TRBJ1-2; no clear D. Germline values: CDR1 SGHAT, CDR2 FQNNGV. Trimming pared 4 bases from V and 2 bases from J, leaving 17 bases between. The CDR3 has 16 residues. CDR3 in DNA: TGTGCCAGCAGCTCCTCCTCAAACCAACGAAACTATGGCTACACCTTC. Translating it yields CASSSSSNQRNYGYTF.

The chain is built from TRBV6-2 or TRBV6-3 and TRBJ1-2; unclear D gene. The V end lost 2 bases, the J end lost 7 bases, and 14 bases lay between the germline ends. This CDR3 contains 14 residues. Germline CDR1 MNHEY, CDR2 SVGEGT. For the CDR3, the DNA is TGTGCCAGCAGTTACAGCCCCTCCTTAGGTGGCTACACCTTC. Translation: CASSYSPSLGGYTF.

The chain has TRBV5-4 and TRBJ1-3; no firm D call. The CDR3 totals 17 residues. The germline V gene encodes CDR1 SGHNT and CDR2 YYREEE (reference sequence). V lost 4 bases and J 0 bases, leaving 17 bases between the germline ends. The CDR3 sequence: CASSPSGPASSGNTIYF. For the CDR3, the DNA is TGTGCCAGCAGCCCCTCAGGCCCTGCGAGCTCTGGAAACACCATATATTTT.

The CDR3 reads CASSGTANSPLHF. CDR3 nucleotide sequence: TGTGCCAGCAGTGGGACAGCCAATTCACCCCTCCACTTT. The J gene is TRBJ1-6, the V gene TRBV6-6; 7 bases line up with TRBD1. The CDR3 has 13 residues. Germline V gene lookup returns CDR1 MNHNY and CDR2 SVGAGI (reference sequence). Trimming at V came to 5 bases and at J to 7 bases, leaving 2 bases not matched to a gene.

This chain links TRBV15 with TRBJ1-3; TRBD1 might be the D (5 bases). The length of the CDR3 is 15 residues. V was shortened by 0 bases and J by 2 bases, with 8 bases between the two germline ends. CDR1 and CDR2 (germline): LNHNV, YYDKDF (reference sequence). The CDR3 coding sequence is TGTGCCACCAGCAGAGATTGGGGGACTGGAAACACCATATATTTT. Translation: CATSRDWGTGNTIYF. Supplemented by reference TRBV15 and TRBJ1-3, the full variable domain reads DAMVIQNPRYQVTQFGKPVTLSCSQTLNHNVMYWYQQKSSQAPKLLFHYYDKDFNNEADTPDNFQSRRPNTSFCFLDIRSPGLGDTAMYLCATSRDWGTGNTIYFGEGSWLTVV.

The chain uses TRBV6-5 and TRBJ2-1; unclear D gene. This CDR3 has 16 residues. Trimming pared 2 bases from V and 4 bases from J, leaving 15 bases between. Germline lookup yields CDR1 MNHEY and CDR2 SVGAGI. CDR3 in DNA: TGTGCCAGCAGTTACAACCCCCCCGCGAGTTACAATGAGCAGTTCTTC. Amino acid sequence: CASSYNPPASYNEQFF.

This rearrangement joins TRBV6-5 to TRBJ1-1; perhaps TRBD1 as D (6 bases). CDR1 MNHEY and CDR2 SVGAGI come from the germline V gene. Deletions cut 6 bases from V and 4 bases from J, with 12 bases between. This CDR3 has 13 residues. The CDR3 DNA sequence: TGTGCCAGCAGAAGACTAGGGGGCACTGAAGCTTTCTTT. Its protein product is CASRRLGGTEAFF.

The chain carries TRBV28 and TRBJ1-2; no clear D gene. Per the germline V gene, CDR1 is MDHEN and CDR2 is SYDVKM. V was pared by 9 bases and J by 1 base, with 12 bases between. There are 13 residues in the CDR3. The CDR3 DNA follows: TGTGCCAGTAAAAACTTAAATAACTATGGCTACACCTTC. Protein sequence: CASKNLNNYGYTF.

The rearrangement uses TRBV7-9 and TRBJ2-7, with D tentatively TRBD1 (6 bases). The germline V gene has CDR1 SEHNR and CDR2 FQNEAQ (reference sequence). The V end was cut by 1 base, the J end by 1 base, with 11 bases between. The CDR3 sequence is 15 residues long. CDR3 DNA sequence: TGTGCCAGCAGCTTAGGGGGGCTATTTTCCTACGAGCAGTACTTC. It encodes CASSLGGLFSYEQYF.

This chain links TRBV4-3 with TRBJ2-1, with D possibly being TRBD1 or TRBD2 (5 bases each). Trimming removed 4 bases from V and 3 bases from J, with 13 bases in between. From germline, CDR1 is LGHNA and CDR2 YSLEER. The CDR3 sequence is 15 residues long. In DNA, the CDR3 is TGCGCCAGCAGCCTATCTGGGGGAATCTACAATGAGCAGTTCTTC. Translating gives CASSLSGGIYNEQFF.

The CDR3: CASSSGTSLTGELFF. In DNA form, the CDR3 reads TGTGCCAGCAGCTCCGGGACCAGCCTCACCGGGGAGCTGTTTTTT. This chain uses TRBV7-2 with TRBJ2-2; D possibly matches TRBD1 or TRBD2 (5 bases each). CDR1 is SGHTA, CDR2 FQGNSA, per germline. V was trimmed by 4 bases and J by 4 bases, leaving 13 bases between them. The CDR3 loop spans 15 amino acids.